The sequence of this T cell receptor (beta chain) was determined in a study of T cell repertoires in cytomegalovirus infection. Whole-study context: Evidence of both CMV infection and a matching HLA type came from public TCR beta signatures. Notes on the study in general: HLA-C-restricted CMV clonotypes gave the most frequent clonotype in two of eight donors. Summed frequency of shared TCR beta families picked out CMV carriers who also had the relevant HLA.

With regard to this clonotype: The antigen is unknown. The junction differs from germline at one of its ends, possibly a read error.

The length of the CDR3 is 12 residues. Per germline, CDR1 LGHNA and CDR2 YNFKEQ. Each CDR3 protein gets one entry after TCRdb re-called the reads with MiXCR. This table holds 200,000 to 300,000 distinct CDR3 sequences, approximately 13% found once. The sequence came from a human donor in good health (CMV status not recorded). Some clones in this sample may be carry-over from other donors' samples. The sample was PBMCs. V usage is TRBV4-2 and J usage is TRBJ1-1; weak D call: TRBD1 (6 bases). As DNA, the CDR3 is TGTGCCAGCACCCAACAGGGTACTGAAGCTTTCTTT. This codes for CASTQQGTEAFF.